Each of the 12 T cell receptor beta chains below was sequenced from the same sample in a study of blood T cell repertoires in COVID-19. Libraries were prepared by immunoSEQ multiplex PCR; TCRdb keeps only in-frame clonotypes and omits some of them. This sample has about 150,000 clones, with over 80% found just once. The source material was peripheral blood. The receptor source for this set is a woman aged 60-75 years with acute or convalescent COVID-19.

This chain links TRBV28 with TRBJ1-4; D ambiguous. Germline loops: CDR1 MDHEN, CDR2 SYDVKM. The CDR3 has 14 amino acids. Trimming stripped 2 bases from V and 5 bases from J, with 9 bases between. CDR3 DNA sequence: TGTGCCAGCAGTTTAGGCCCCAGAAATGAAAAACTGTTTTTT. Its protein product is CASSLGPRNEKLFF. The full variable domain, its missing parts supplied by reference TRBV28 and TRBJ1-4, is DVKVTQSSRYLVKRTGEKVFLECVQDMDHENMFWYRQDPGLGLRLIYFSYDVKMKEKGDIPEGYSVSREKKERFSLILESASTNQTSMYLCASSLGPRNEKLFFGSGTQLSVL.

This chain joins TRBV7-9 and TRBJ1-2; no firm D call. Germline CDR1 SEHNR, CDR2 FQNEAQ (reference sequence). The CDR3 runs to 13 residues. V lost 2 bases to trimming and J lost 6 bases, with 10 bases between them. CDR3 DNA sequence: TGTGCCAGCAGCTTAATGGGGAGCGATGGCTACACCTTC. Translated: CASSLMGSDGYTF.

The genes are TRBV30 and TRBJ1-1, with D possibly being TRBD1 (6 bases). Germline V gene data show CDR1 as GTSNPN and CDR2 as SVGIG (reference sequence). The CDR3 length is 13 residues. Trimming took off 0 bases at V and 3 bases at J, with 8 bases between the two ends. This CDR3 reads CAWSVNRDTEAFF. The CDR3 DNA sequence: TGTGCCTGGAGTGTTAACAGGGACACTGAAGCTTTCTTT.

This sequence joins TRBV29-1 and TRBJ2-7; 7 bases are a match to TRBD1. The V and J ends lost 5 bases and 2 bases, in that order; junction bases with no gene match: 6. CDR1 SQVTM and CDR2 ANQGSEA come from the germline V gene. The CDR3 has 13 amino acids. The CDR3 reads CSVKRQGAYEQYF. CDR3 DNA: TGCAGCGTTAAAAGACAGGGAGCCTACGAGCAGTACTTC.

V is TRBV6-5 and J is TRBJ1-1; 7 bases match TRBD1. The germline V gene has CDR1 MNHEY and CDR2 SVGAGI. CDR3 size: 12 residues. Trimming took 6 bases from V and 11 from J; bases not matched to a gene: 9. Here the CDR3 reads CASSDREPRAFF. Here the CDR3 DNA reads TGTGCCAGCAGCGACAGGGAGCCTCGGGCTTTCTTT.

Only one count was recorded for this clone. The chain is built from TRBV2 and TRBJ1-2; 7 nucleotides align to TRBD1. The trim removed 6 bases at V and 5 bases at J, leaving 6 bases unmatched. CDR1 SNHLY and CDR2 FYNNEI come from the germline V gene. The CDR3 has 13 residues. The chain's CDR3 is CASREGQSYGYTF. In DNA form, the CDR3 reads TGTGCCAGCAGGGAGGGACAGTCGTATGGCTACACCTTC.

J is TRBJ2-5 and V is TRBV24-1; the D gene is possibly TRBD1 (7 bases). Per germline, CDR1 KGHDR and CDR2 SFDVKD. CDR3 size: 16 residues. With 4 bases removed from V and 2 bases from J, the gap between germline ends came to 16 bases. The DNA for the CDR3 is TGTGCCACCAGTGACCCGCGGGACAGCTTACAAGAGACCCAGTACTTC. Amino acids: CATSDPRDSLQETQYF.

The V and J genes are TRBV5-1 and TRBJ2-1; no clear D gene. The CDR3 has 15 amino acids. The V end was cut by 0 bases, the J end by 4 bases, with 11 bases between. CDR1 and CDR2 (germline): SGHRS, YFSETQ. Here the CDR3 reads CASSLELSFYNEQFF. The DNA of the CDR3 is TGCGCCAGCAGCTTGGAACTATCATTTTACAATGAGCAGTTCTTC.

The chain couples TRBV28 to TRBJ1-2, with a possible D match to TRBD1 (6 bases). This CDR3 comprises 14 residues. The germline gives CDR1 MDHEN, CDR2 SYDVKM. Deletions cut 8 bases from V and 0 bases from J, with 13 bases between. CDR3 bases: TGTGCCAGCGGGGGGGCAGAACCTAACTATGGCTACACCTTC. It yields the protein CASGGAEPNYGYTF.

The rearrangement joins TRBV6-6 to TRBJ2-2; 7 bases are shared with TRBD1. J gave up 6 bases and V 5 bases, and 9 bases lay outside the gene matches. This CDR3 has 15 residues. CDR1 is MNHNY, CDR2 SVGAGI, per germline (reference sequence). The CDR3 protein is CASSTRHDRAGELFF. Written as DNA, the CDR3 is TGTGCCAGCAGTACCCGCCATGACAGGGCCGGGGAGCTGTTTTTT.

The rearrangement links TRBV18 to TRBJ1-1; D not resolved. The germline V gene encodes CDR1 KGHSH and CDR2 LQKENI. The ends were cut back, 6 bases at V and 2 bases at J, with 10 bases in the middle. There are 13 residues in the CDR3. The CDR3 DNA is TGTGCCAGCTCTGGGCTTTCAAACACTGAAGCTTTCTTT. Translated, it gives CASSGLSNTEAFF.

This chain joins TRBV27 and TRBJ1-2; D not resolved. Germline V gene sequence: CDR1 MNHEY, CDR2 SMNVEV (reference sequence). Trimming took off 4 bases at V and 3 bases at J, with 12 bases between the two ends. CDR3 length equals 14 residues. The CDR3 reads CASSSATRDYGYTF. In DNA, the CDR3 is TGTGCCAGCAGTTCAGCGACTCGGGACTATGGCTACACCTTC.